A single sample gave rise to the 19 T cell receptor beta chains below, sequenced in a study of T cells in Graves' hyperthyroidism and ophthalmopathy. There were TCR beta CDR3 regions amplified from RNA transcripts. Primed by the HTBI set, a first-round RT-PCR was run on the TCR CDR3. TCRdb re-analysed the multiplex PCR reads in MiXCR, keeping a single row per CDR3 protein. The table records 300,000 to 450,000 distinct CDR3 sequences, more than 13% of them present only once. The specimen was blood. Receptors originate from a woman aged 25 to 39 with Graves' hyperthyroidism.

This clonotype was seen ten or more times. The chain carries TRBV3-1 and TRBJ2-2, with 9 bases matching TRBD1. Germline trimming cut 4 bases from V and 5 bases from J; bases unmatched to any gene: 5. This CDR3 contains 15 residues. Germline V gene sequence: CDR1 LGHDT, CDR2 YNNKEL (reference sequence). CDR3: CASSLWDRETGELFF. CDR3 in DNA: TGTGCCAGCAGCCTTTGGGACAGGGAAACCGGGGAGCTGTTTTTT.

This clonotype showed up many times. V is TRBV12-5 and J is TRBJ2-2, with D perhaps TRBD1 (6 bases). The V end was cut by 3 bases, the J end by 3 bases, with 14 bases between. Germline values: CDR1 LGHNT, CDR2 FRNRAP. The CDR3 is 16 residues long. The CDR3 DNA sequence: TGTGCTAGTGGTTTTACCACAGGGATGCACACCGGGGAGCTGTTTTTT. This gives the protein CASGFTTGMHTGELFF.

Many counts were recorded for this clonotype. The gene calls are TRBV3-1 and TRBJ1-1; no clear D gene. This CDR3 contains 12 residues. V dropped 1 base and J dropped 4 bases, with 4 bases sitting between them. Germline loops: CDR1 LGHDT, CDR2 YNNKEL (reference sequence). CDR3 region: CASSQGVTEAFF. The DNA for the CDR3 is TGTGCCAGCAGCCAAGGGGTCACTGAAGCTTTCTTT. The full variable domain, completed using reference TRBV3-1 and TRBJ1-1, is DTAVSQTPKYLVTQMGNDKSIKCEQNLGHDTMYWYKQDSKKFLKIMFSYNNKELIINETVPNRFSPKSPDKAHLNLHINSLELGDSAVYFCASSQGVTEAFFGQGTRLTVV.

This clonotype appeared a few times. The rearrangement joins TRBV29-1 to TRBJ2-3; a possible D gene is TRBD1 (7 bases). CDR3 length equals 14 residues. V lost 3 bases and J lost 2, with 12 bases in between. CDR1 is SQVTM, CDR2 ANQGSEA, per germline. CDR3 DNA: TGCAGCGTTGACAGGGGGGATCCCACAGATACGCAGTATTTT. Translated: CSVDRGDPTDTQYF.

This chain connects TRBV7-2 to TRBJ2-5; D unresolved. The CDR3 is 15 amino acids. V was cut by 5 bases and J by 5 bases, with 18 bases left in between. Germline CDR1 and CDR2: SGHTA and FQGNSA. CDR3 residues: CASSPWVVDGETQYF. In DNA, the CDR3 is TGTGCCAGCAGCCCCTGGGTTGTGGACGGGGAGACCCAGTACTTC.

CDR3 coding DNA: TGCGCCAGCAGCCAGTATCGGGACAGCCCTGTGAATGAGCAGTTCTTC. This sequence encodes CASSQYRDSPVNEQFF. The gene calls are TRBV4-1 and TRBJ2-1; 7 positions match TRBD1. CDR1 and CDR2 (germline): MGHRA, YSYEKL. This CDR3 is 16 amino acids long. V lost 3 bases to trimming and J lost 7 bases; unmatched junction nucleotides: 12.

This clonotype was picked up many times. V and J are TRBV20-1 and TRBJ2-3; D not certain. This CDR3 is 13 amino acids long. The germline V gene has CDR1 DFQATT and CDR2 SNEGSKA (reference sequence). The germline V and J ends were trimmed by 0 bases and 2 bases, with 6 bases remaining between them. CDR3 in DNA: TGCAGTGCTAGAGAGATAAACACAGATACGCAGTATTTT. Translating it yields CSAREINTDTQYF.

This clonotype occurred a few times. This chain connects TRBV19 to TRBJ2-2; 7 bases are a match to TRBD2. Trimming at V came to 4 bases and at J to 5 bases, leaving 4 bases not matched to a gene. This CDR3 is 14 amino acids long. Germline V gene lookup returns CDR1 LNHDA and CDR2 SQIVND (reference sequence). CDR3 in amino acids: CASSRASGTGELFF. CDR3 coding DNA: TGTGCCAGTAGTAGGGCTAGCGGAACCGGGGAGCTGTTTTTT.

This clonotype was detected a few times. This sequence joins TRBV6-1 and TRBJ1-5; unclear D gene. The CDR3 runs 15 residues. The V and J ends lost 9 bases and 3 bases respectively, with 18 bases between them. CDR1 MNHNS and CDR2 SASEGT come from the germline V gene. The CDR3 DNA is TGTGCCAGTACCACAAGCCGGGAGAACAATCAGCCCCAGCATTTT. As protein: CASTTSRENNQPQHF.

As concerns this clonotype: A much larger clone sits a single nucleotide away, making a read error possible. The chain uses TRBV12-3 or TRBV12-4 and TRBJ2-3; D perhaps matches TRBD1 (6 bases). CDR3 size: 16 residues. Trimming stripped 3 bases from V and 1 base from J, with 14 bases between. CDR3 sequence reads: CASSFIQGFCTDTQYF. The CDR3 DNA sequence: TGTGCCAGCAGTTTCATACAGGGTTTCTGCACAGATACGCAGTATTTT.

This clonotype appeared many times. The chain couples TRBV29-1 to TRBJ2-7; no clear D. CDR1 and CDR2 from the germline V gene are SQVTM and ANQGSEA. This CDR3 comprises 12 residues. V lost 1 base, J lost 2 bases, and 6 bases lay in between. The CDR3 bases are TGCAGCGTTGAAGGCCGGACCTACGAGCAGTACTTC. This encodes CSVEGRTYEQYF.

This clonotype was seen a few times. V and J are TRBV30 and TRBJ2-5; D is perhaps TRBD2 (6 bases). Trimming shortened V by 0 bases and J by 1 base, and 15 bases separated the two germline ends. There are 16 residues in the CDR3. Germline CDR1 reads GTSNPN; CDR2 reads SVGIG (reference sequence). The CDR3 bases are TGTGCCTGGAGTGTAGGCCTAGCGATTCGCCAAGAGACCCAGTACTTC. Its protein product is CAWSVGLAIRQETQYF.

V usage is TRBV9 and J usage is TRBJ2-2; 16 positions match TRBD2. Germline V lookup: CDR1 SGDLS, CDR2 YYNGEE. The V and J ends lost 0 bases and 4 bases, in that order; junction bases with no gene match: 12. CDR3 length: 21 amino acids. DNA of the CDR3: TGTGCCAGCAGCGTAGGGAGGGCGGGACTAGCGGGAGGGCCGGTCACCGGGGAGCTGTTTTTT. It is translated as CASSVGRAGLAGGPVTGELFF.

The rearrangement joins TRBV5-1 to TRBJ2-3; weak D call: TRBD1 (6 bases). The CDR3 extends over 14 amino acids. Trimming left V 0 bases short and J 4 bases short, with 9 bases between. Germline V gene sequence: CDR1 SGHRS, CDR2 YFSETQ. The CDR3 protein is CASSLAKGADTQYF. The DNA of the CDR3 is TGCGCCAGCAGCTTGGCCAAGGGGGCAGATACGCAGTATTTT.

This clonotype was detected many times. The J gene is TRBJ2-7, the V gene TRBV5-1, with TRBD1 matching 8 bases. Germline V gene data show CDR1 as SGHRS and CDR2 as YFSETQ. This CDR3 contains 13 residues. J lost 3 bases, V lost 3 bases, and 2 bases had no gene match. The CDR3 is CASSSGQVYEQYF. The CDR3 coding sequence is TGCGCCAGCAGCTCGGGACAGGTCTACGAGCAGTACTTC.

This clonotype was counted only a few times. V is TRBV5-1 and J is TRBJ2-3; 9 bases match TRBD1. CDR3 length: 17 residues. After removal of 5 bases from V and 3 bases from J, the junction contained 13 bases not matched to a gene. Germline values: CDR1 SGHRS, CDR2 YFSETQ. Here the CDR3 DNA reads TGCGCCAGCAGTTCCTCCCCCCCGGGACAGGGTACAGATACGCAGTATTTT. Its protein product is CASSSSPPGQGTDTQYF.

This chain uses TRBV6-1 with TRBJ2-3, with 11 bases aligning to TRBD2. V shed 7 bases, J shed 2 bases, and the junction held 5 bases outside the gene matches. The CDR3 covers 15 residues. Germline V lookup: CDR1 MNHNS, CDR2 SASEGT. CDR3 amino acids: CASTQLAGDTDTQYF. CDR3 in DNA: TGTGCCAGCACCCAACTAGCGGGAGACACAGATACGCAGTATTTT.

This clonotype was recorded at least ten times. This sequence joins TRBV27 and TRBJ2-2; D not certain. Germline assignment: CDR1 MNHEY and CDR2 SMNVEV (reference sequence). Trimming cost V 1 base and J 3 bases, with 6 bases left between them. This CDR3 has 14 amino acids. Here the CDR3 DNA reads TGTGCCAGCAGTTTATGGTCGGACACCGGGGAGCTGTTTTTT. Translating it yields CASSLWSDTGELFF.

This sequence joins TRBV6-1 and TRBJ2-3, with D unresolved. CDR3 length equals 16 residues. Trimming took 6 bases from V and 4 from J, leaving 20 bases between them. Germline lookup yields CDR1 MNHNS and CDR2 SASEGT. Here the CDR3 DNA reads TGTGCCAGCAGCGGCTTTGGTCTAGATTCTGCAGATACGCAGTATTTT. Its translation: CASSGFGLDSADTQYF.